These 13 T cell receptor beta chains share one sample of origin, sequenced in a study of HIV-infected patients and healthy controls. Each CDR3 protein gets one entry after TCRdb re-called the 5' RACE reads with MiXCR. The sample lists about 64,000 distinct CDR3 sequences; approximately 21% were seen once. Sequencing used CD4+ T cells from blood. All receptors come from a human donor in good health.

The rearrangement joins TRBV29-1 to TRBJ2-3; 8 bases match TRBD2. The germline gives CDR1 SQVTM, CDR2 ANQGSEA. The CDR3 length is 15 residues. V lost 7 bases and J lost 0; bases outside the gene matches: 9. CDR3 coding DNA: TGCAGCGCGTTGGCGGGAGGACCGAGCACAGATACGCAGTATTTT. Its protein product is CSALAGGPSTDTQYF.

The sample holds many counts of this clonotype. The junction departs from the called germline gene at one end, perhaps through a read error. The chain carries TRBV12-3 or TRBV12-4 and TRBJ2-1; maybe TRBD1 (5 bases). This CDR3 is built from 11 residues. Written as DNA, the CDR3 is TGTGCCAGCAGTTCCGGACAAGGTTGGCAGTTC. The encoded protein is CASSSGQGWQF.

There are many counts of this clonotype. The chain uses TRBV5-5 and TRBJ1-1; unclear D gene. Germline assignment: CDR1 SGHKS and CDR2 YYEKEE (reference sequence). The CDR3 contains 13 residues. The V end was cut by 2 bases, the J end by 0 bases, with 5 bases between. CDR3: CASSFTMNTEAFF. The CDR3 DNA reads TGTGCCAGCAGCTTTACTATGAACACTGAAGCTTTCTTT.

This clonotype was detected ten times or more. The chain carries TRBV28 and TRBJ1-5; TRBD1 is a possible D gene (5 bases). Per germline, CDR1 MDHEN and CDR2 SYDVKM. This CDR3 is built from 15 residues. The V end lost 8 bases, the J end lost 5 bases, and 19 bases lay between the germline ends. The CDR3, as DNA: TGTGCCAGCGGCAGGGTATCAAAGCGTGATCAGCCCCAGCATTTT. This sequence encodes CASGRVSKRDQPQHF.

J is TRBJ1-1 and V is TRBV20-1; no clear D gene. CDR3 length: 13 residues. The ends were cut back, 1 base at V and 5 bases at J, with 11 bases in the middle. Germline CDR1 reads DFQATT; CDR2 reads SNEGSKA (reference sequence). Here the CDR3 reads CSARAGLRTEAFF. DNA of the CDR3: TGCAGTGCTAGAGCTGGGCTAAGAACTGAAGCTTTCTTT.

The chain recombines TRBV6-2 or TRBV6-3 with TRBJ1-4; D remains unclear. CDR1 is MNHEY, CDR2 SVGEGT, per germline. CDR3 length: 11 amino acids. The V gene lost 11 bases and the J gene lost 8 bases, with 12 bases spanning the gap. Here the CDR3 reads CAGGMKEKLFF. DNA for the CDR3: TGTGCCGGCGGAATGAAAGAAAAACTGTTTTTT.

The chain joins TRBV7-2 to TRBJ2-7; D gene uncertain. CDR1 and CDR2 (germline): SGHTA, FQGNSA. CDR3 size: 15 residues. V was clipped by 4 bases and J by 4 bases, with 17 bases between them. The CDR3: CASSSNSMLPYEQYF. The CDR3 bases are TGTGCCAGCAGCTCCAACTCCATGCTCCCTTACGAGCAGTACTTC.

This clonotype was seen a handful of times. V gene TRBV19 combines with J gene TRBJ1-1; tentatively, D is TRBD1 (6 bases). The CDR3 is made up of 12 amino acids. From germline, CDR1 is LNHDA and CDR2 SQIVND (reference sequence). The CDR3 here is CEKGGQNTEAFF. The DNA for the CDR3 is TGTGAGAAGGGGGGCCAGAACACTGAAGCTTTCTTT.

The CDR3 region has the DNA TGCAGTGCTAGAGGTCGAGGGCGATACGAGCAGTACTTC. It yields the protein CSARGRGRYEQYF. This chain uses TRBV20-1 with TRBJ2-7, with D perhaps matching TRBD2 (5 bases). The length of the CDR3 is 13 residues. Trimming stripped 1 base from V and 4 bases from J, with 11 bases between. Germline CDR1 DFQATT, CDR2 SNEGSKA (reference sequence).

The table lists this clonotype with a few counts. The chain has TRBV7-2 and TRBJ1-1; tentatively, D is TRBD1 (5 bases). This CDR3 spans 15 amino acids. Germline V CDR1 and CDR2: SGHTA, FQGNSA. Trimming shortened V by 6 bases and J by 4 bases, and 18 bases separated the two germline ends. The DNA of the CDR3 is TGTGCCAGCAGTCGGGACTCCGAAAGGAGCACTGAAGCTTTCTTT. This sequence encodes CASSRDSERSTEAFF.

This clonotype was seen a handful of times. The chain has TRBV20-1 and TRBJ1-2; D call uncertain. Looked up from germline, CDR1 is DFQATT and CDR2 is SNEGSKA (reference sequence). This CDR3 is 13 amino acids long. V was trimmed by 3 bases and J by 4 bases, leaving 12 bases between them. The CDR3 DNA reads TGCAGTGCTAGTGATGACACCGTCTATGGCTACACCTTC. Its protein product is CSASDDTVYGYTF.

This clonotype was counted many times. This chain uses TRBV2 with TRBJ1-4; 7 nucleotides match TRBD1. Per germline, CDR1 SNHLY and CDR2 FYNNEI. The CDR3 is 12 amino acids. The junction had 7 bases not matched to a gene; V was cut back by 7 bases and J by 11 bases. The CDR3 loop is CASMDRDSKLFF. CDR3 nucleotide sequence: TGTGCCAGCATGGACCGGGACAGCAAACTGTTTTTT.

V is TRBV20-1 and J is TRBJ1-1; 12 bases fit TRBD1. This CDR3 has 12 amino acids. The J segment lost 8 bases and the V segment lost 6 bases, leaving 4 bases of the junction unmatched. The germline gives CDR1 DFQATT, CDR2 SNEGSKA (reference sequence). The CDR3 DNA sequence: TGCAGTGCCGCGGGACAGGGGGCCGAAGCTTTCTTT. This sequence encodes CSAAGQGAEAFF.